The 26 T cell receptor beta chains in this list originate from one sample, sequenced in a study of type 1 and type 2 diabetes patients (TCRdb year 2016). Sequencing took place on an Illumina MiSeq. Genomic DNA from sorted T cell subsets served as template for TCRbeta CDR3 amplification. The TCRbeta CDR3 region was amplified by multiplex PCR using 30 forward and 13 reverse primers. The public reads were reanalyzed by TCRdb: fastp trimming at Q25, MiXCR alignment, in-frame beta chains only. Identical CDR3 protein sequences are pooled into one entry, listed with their most common genes and DNA. For this sample the table gives about 290,000 distinct CDR3 sequences, of which around 47% were detected only once. The ten biggest clones cover around 13% of the sample. What was sequenced was peripheral blood mononuclear cells (PBMCs). These receptors all stem from a man between 18 and 35 years old with type 2 diabetes.

The gene calls are TRBV12-5 and TRBJ2-5; no definite D call. CDR1 and CDR2 (germline): LGHNT, FRNRAP. V was trimmed by 1 base and J by 7 bases, leaving 10 bases between them. This CDR3 is built from 13 residues. The CDR3 nucleotides read TGTGCTAGTGGTTTGGGTTCGAATCCGACCCAGTACTTC. Translated, it gives CASGLGSNPTQYF. Full variable domain (remainder filled in from reference TRBV12-5 and TRBJ2-5): DARVTQTPRHKVTEMGQEVTMRCQPILGHNTVFWYRQTMMQGLELLAYFRNRAPLDDSGMPKDRFSAEMPDATLATLKIQPSEPRDSAVYFCASGLGSNPTQYFGPGTRLLVL.

This chain links TRBV28 with TRBJ1-1, with D possibly being TRBD1 (5 bases). V was pared by 3 bases and J by 4 bases, with 12 bases between. The CDR3 length is 14 residues. Germline V gives CDR1 MDHEN, CDR2 SYDVKM. CDR3 residues: CASSFRGPTTEAFF. The CDR3 DNA sequence: TGTGCCAGCAGTTTTCGGGGCCCAACCACTGAAGCTTTCTTT.

A note on this clonotype: At one of its ends the junction is not consistent with the germline gene, which may arise from a read error. The chain employs TRBV12-3 or TRBV12-4 and TRBJ2-7, with D perhaps being TRBD1 or TRBD2 (5 bases each). The CDR3 sequence is 15 residues long. The CDR3 sequence is CASSSTPGPTYEQCF. In DNA, the CDR3 is TGTGCCAGCAGTTCTACACCGGGACCGACTTACGAGCAGTGCTTC.

The count of this clonotype is one. The V gene is TRBV2, the J gene TRBJ2-6; D not certain. Germline CDR1 SNHLY, CDR2 FYNNEI. This CDR3 spans 15 amino acids. V lost 1 base and J 2 bases, leaving 6 bases between the germline ends. CDR3 bases: TGTGCCAGCAGTGAAGTTGGCGCTGGGGCCAACGTCCTGACTTTC. Amino acid sequence: CASSEVGAGANVLTF.

The table lists this clonotype with a few counts. This rearrangement joins TRBV7-2 to TRBJ1-4, with unresolved D. The ends were cut back, 2 bases at V and 5 bases at J, with 15 bases in the middle. CDR1 is SGHTA, CDR2 FQGNSA, per germline. The CDR3 loop spans 16 amino acids. CDR3 DNA: TGTGCCAGCAGCTTATATGGGCAACATGTAAATGAAAAACTGTTTTTT. Translating gives CASSLYGQHVNEKLFF.

The table lists this clonotype with a count of one. CDR3: CAWTSGGYEQYF. The CDR3 region has the DNA TGTGCCTGGACGTCGGGTGGGTACGAGCAGTACTTC. The genes are TRBV30 and TRBJ2-7; no definite D call. The V and J ends lost 4 bases and 4 bases respectively, with 11 bases between them. This CDR3 is built from 12 residues. The germline CDR1 and CDR2 sequences are GTSNPN and SVGIG (reference sequence).

The table lists this clonotype with a few counts. V usage is TRBV30 and J usage is TRBJ1-1; 10 positions agree with TRBD1. The CDR3 extends over 16 amino acids. Trimming took 3 bases from V and 0 from J; bases not matched to a gene: 7. CDR1 and CDR2 (germline): GTSNPN, SVGIG (reference sequence). The CDR3 sequence is CAWSFDRGRMNTEAFF. CDR3 nucleotide sequence: TGTGCCTGGAGCTTCGACAGGGGGCGCATGAACACTGAAGCTTTCTTT.

This clonotype came up a few times. The V gene is TRBV20-1, the J gene TRBJ2-5, with a possible D match to TRBD2 (5 bases). CDR3 length: 13 amino acids. Trimming removed 5 bases from V and 1 base from J, with 11 bases in between. Germline V gene lookup returns CDR1 DFQATT and CDR2 SNEGSKA (reference sequence). CDR3 protein: CSAQSSLQETQYF. As DNA, the CDR3 is TGCAGTGCTCAATCTAGCCTCCAAGAGACCCAGTACTTC.

The chain is built from TRBV15 and TRBJ1-3; 7 bases map to TRBD1. The CDR3 length is 13 residues. Germline trimming cut 3 bases from V and 8 bases from J; bases unmatched to any gene: 4. Germline CDR1 and CDR2: LNHNV and YYDKDF (reference sequence). The DNA for the CDR3 is TGTGCCACCAGCAGCAGACAGGGATACACCATATATTTT. Translated, it gives CATSSRQGYTIYF.

The V gene is TRBV6-2 or TRBV6-3, the J gene TRBJ2-7; 8 nucleotides line up with TRBD2. V was clipped by 5 bases and J by 2 bases; unmatched bases: 8. This CDR3 has 15 residues. Germline CDR1 and CDR2: MNHEY and SVGEGT. In nucleotides, the CDR3 is TGTGCCAGCAGTGAAGAAGTAGCGGGACCCTACGAGCAGTACTTC. Translating it yields CASSEEVAGPYEQYF.

Concerning this clonotype itself: One junction end disagrees with the germline gene, perhaps due to a read error. The CDR3 sequence is CASSLDANTEAFF. The CDR3 nucleotides are TGTGCCAGCAGTTTAGACGCGAACACTGAAGCTTTCTTT. V gene TRBV7-4 combines with J gene TRBJ1-1; D not certain. The CDR3 contains 13 residues. In germline, CDR1 is SGHVT, CDR2 SQSDAQ.

The V gene is TRBV15, the J gene TRBJ2-2, with D perhaps given as TRBD1 or TRBD2 (6 bases each). The CDR3 has 16 amino acids. Germline CDR1 and CDR2: LNHNV and YYDKDF (reference sequence). V lost 0 bases to trimming and J lost 4 bases, with 12 bases between them. CDR3 loop: CATSRDSGEVTGELFF. CDR3 DNA: TGTGCCACCAGCAGAGATTCAGGGGAGGTCACCGGGGAGCTGTTTTTT.

V is TRBV7-3 and J is TRBJ2-5; D may be TRBD2 (6 bases). This CDR3 comprises 15 residues. Germline V gene lookup returns CDR1 SGHTA and CDR2 FQGTGA. Between the trimmed V and J ends, which lost 5 bases and 0 bases, there was a span of 13 bases. The chain's CDR3 is CASSRPGTYQETQYF. CDR3 coding DNA: TGTGCCAGCAGCCGGCCCGGGACTTACCAAGAGACCCAGTACTTC.

The rearrangement links TRBV30 to TRBJ2-7; D not resolved. Germline V gene data show CDR1 as GTSNPN and CDR2 as SVGIG (reference sequence). This CDR3 is built from 15 residues. The V gene lost 1 base and the J gene lost 3 bases, with 16 bases spanning the gap. The CDR3 DNA follows: TGTGCCTGGAGTGCTTACACTGGCGGTTTCTACGAGCAGTACTTC. Translated: CAWSAYTGGFYEQYF.

This sequence joins TRBV6-5 and TRBJ1-2; perhaps TRBD1 as D (5 bases). The CDR3 spans 14 residues. The germline gives CDR1 MNHEY, CDR2 SVGAGI. V was pared by 0 bases and J by 8 bases, with 13 bases between. CDR3: CASSYSSRGLGYTF. The DNA of the CDR3 is TGTGCCAGCAGTTACTCGAGTCGGGGCTTAGGCTACACCTTC.

With regard to this clonotype: A junction end diverges from the germline sequence, so it may reflect a read error. This chain uses TRBV10-3 with TRBJ1-2; 7 bases agree with TRBD1. This CDR3 is built from 14 residues. Germline values: CDR1 ENHRY, CDR2 SYGVKD. The CDR3 sequence is CASSSRDSFGGYTF. CDR3 in DNA: TGTGCCAGCAGTTCGCGGGACAGTTTCGGTGGCTACACCTTC.

The CDR3, as DNA: TGTGCCAGCAGCACGACCCCCGGGAGCACTGAAGCTTTCTTT. This codes for CASSTTPGSTEAFF. J is TRBJ1-1 and V is TRBV2; D call uncertain. Germline V gene lookup returns CDR1 SNHLY and CDR2 FYNNEI. Trimming stripped 6 bases from V and 4 bases from J, with 15 bases between. The CDR3 is 14 residues long.

The V call is TRBV4-2, the J call TRBJ1-4; unclear D gene. The ends were cut back, 0 bases at V and 5 bases at J, with 13 bases in the middle. CDR1 and CDR2 (germline): LGHNA, YNFKEQ. The CDR3 is 16 amino acids. CDR3 residues: CASSQDALRPNEKLFF. DNA for the CDR3: TGTGCCAGCAGCCAAGATGCTCTCAGGCCGAATGAAAAACTGTTTTTT.

This clonotype was counted a few times. The chain uses TRBV20-1 and TRBJ1-6; D gene unclear. The CDR3 contains 12 residues. The V and J ends lost 4 bases and 7 bases respectively, with 8 bases between them. Per germline, CDR1 DFQATT and CDR2 SNEGSKA (reference sequence). The CDR3 here is CSAKDPNSPLHF. The CDR3 DNA sequence: TGCAGTGCTAAGGACCCCAATTCACCCCTCCACTTT.

The chain recombines TRBV19 with TRBJ1-2; tentatively, D is TRBD1 (6 bases). The CDR3 totals 13 residues. CDR1 LNHDA and CDR2 SQIVND come from the germline V gene (reference sequence). Trimming took 9 bases from V and 1 from J, leaving 12 bases between them. CDR3 loop: CASLGQNNYGYTF. DNA of the CDR3: TGTGCCAGCCTCGGACAGAATAACTATGGCTACACCTTC.

This sequence joins TRBV6-1 and TRBJ1-2; tentative D call: TRBD1 (6 bases). From germline, CDR1 is MNHNS and CDR2 SASEGT. V lost 3 bases to trimming and J lost 5 bases, with 10 bases between them. The CDR3 length is 13 residues. The CDR3 DNA reads as TGTGCCAGCAGTGACCGGGACACGTATGGCTACACCTTC. It is translated as CASSDRDTYGYTF.

In this sample, this clonotype turned up a few times. The J gene is TRBJ1-5, the V gene TRBV7-6; D is ambiguous. Germline V gene lookup returns CDR1 SGHVS and CDR2 FNYEAQ. The CDR3 consists of 13 residues. The V and J ends lost 1 base and 6 bases respectively, with 7 bases between them. CDR3 amino acids: CASSLGSGQPQHF. The CDR3 DNA follows: TGTGCCAGCAGCTTAGGAAGTGGTCAGCCCCAGCATTTT.

The chain is built from TRBV27 and TRBJ1-5; no clear D. Germline lookup yields CDR1 MNHEY and CDR2 SMNVEV (reference sequence). The CDR3 loop spans 16 amino acids. Trimming removed 4 bases at V and 5 bases at J, with 18 bases between. The CDR3 region has the DNA TGTGCCAGCAGTTCTCTCAGCTTAATCGGGGATCAGCCCCAGCATTTT. Translation gives CASSSLSLIGDQPQHF.

The chain joins TRBV7-9 to TRBJ2-5; D is possibly TRBD2 (6 bases). Germline V gene lookup returns CDR1 SEHNR and CDR2 FQNEAQ (reference sequence). Trimming stripped 3 bases from V and 0 bases from J, with 14 bases between. The length of the CDR3 is 16 residues. CDR3 in DNA: TGTGCCAGCAGCTTGCGGGGCCGGGGGTACCAAGAGACCCAGTACTTC. As protein: CASSLRGRGYQETQYF.

There are many counts of this clonotype. The V call is TRBV7-8, the J call TRBJ1-6; possible D gene TRBD1, 6 bases. The length of the CDR3 is 16 residues. Trimming removed 1 base from V and 6 bases from J, with 13 bases in between. The germline V gene encodes CDR1 SGHVS and CDR2 FQNEAQ. The chain's CDR3 is CASSLGVGTSNSPLHF. The CDR3 nucleotides read TGTGCCAGCAGCTTAGGTGTAGGGACAAGTAATTCACCCCTCCACTTT.

The gene calls are TRBV2 and TRBJ2-1; D remains ambiguous. The CDR3 totals 12 residues. The germline V and J ends were trimmed by 6 bases and 4 bases, with 7 bases remaining between them. Per germline, CDR1 SNHLY and CDR2 FYNNEI. The CDR3 here is CASRDTYNEQFF. CDR3 DNA sequence: TGTGCCAGCAGGGATACATACAATGAGCAGTTCTTC.